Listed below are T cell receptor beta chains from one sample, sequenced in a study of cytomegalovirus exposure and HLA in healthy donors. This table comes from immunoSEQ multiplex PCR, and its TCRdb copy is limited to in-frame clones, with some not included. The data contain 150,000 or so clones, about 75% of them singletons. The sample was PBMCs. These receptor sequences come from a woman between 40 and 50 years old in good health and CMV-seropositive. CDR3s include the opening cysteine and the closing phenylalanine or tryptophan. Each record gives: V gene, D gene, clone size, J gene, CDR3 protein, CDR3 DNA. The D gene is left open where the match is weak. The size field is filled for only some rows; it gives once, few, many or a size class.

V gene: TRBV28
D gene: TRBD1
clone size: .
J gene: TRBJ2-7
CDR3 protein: CASSLGGQGSYEQYF
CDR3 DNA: TGTGCCAGCAGTTTAGGGGGACAGGGGTCCTACGAGCAGTACTTC

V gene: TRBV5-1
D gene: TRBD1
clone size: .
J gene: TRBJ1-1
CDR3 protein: CASSLGDRQNREAFF
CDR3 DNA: TGCGCCAGCAGCTTGGGGGACAGACAAAACCGTGAAGCTTTCTTT

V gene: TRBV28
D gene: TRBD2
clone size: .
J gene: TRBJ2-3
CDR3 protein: CASSFVGSGVSTDTQYF
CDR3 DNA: TGTGCCAGCAGTTTTGTCGGAAGCGGGGTTAGCACAGATACGCAGTATTTT

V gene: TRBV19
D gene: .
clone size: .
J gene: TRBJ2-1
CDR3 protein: CASSFDWSSYNEQFF
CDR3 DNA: TGTGCCAGTAGTTTTGACTGGAGCTCCTACAATGAGCAGTTCTTC

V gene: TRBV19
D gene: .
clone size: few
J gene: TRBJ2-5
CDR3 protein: CASSKQAGLYQETQYF
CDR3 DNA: TGTGCCAGTAGTAAGCAGGCAGGGCTGTACCAAGAGACCCAGTACTTC

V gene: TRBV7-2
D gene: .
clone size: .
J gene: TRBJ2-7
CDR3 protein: CASSLMPTTSYEQYF
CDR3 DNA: TGTGCCAGCAGCCTCATGCCGACTACCTCCTACGAGCAGTACTTC

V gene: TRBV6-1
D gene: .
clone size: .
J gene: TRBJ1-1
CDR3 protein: CASSERVWGAEAFF
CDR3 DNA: TGTGCCAGCAGTGAAAGGGTTTGGGGGGCTGAAGCTTTCTTT

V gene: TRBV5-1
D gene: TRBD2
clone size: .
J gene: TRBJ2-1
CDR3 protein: CASSMRTSAYNEQFF
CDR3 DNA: TGCGCCAGCAGCATGAGGACTAGCGCCTACAATGAGCAGTTCTTC

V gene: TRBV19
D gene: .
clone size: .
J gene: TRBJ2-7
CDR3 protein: CASRNRDTYEQYF
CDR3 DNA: TGTGCCAGTCGTAACAGGGATACCTACGAGCAGTACTTC

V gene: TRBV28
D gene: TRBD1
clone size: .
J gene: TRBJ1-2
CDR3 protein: CATPRGQGSYGYTF
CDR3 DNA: TGTGCGACCCCGAGGGGACAGGGTAGTTATGGCTACACCTTC

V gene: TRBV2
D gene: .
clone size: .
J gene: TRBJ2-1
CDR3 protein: CASSRQISYNEQFF
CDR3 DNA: TGTGCCAGCAGCAGACAGATCTCCTACAATGAGCAGTTCTTC

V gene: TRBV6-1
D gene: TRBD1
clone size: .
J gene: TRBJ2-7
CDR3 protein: CASSDPRDRAYEQYF
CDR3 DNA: TGTGCCAGCAGTGATCCCCGGGACAGGGCTTACGAGCAGTACTTC

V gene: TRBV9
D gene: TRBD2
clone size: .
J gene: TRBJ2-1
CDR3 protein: CASSGRTSGRLENEQFF
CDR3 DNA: TGTGCCAGCAGCGGACGGACTAGCGGGAGGTTAGAGAATGAGCAGTTCTTC

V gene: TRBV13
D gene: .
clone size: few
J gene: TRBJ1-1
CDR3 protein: CASSIGGGFDTEAFF
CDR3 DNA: TGTGCCAGCAGCATCGGGGGGGGGTTTGACACTGAAGCTTTCTTT

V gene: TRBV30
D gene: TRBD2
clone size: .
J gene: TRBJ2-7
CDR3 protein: CACSGTSSYEQYF
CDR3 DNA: TGTGCCTGTTCCGGGACTAGCTCCTACGAGCAGTACTTC

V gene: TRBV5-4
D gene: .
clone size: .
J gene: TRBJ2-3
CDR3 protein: CAGSGRGTDTQYF
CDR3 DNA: TGTGCCGGGAGCGGGCGGGGCACAGATACGCAGTATTTT

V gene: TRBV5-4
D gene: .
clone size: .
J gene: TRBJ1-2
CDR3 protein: CASSLAGSDGYTF
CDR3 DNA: TGTGCCAGCAGCTTGGCAGGGTCCGATGGCTACACCTTC

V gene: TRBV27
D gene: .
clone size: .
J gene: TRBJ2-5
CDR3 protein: CASSSYSVRVSETQYF
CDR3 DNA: TGTGCCAGCAGTTCTTACTCTGTACGGGTCTCAGAGACCCAGTACTTC

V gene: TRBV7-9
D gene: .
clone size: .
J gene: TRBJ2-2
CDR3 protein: CASSPVTGELFF
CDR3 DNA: TGTGCCAGCAGCCCGGTCACCGGGGAGCTGTTTTTT

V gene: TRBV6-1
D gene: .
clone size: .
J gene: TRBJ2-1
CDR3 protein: CASSQLQGMGNEQFF
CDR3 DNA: TGTGCCAGCAGCCAATTACAGGGAATGGGCAATGAGCAGTTCTTC

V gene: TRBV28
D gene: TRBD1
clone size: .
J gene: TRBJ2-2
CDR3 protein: CASSPRGTGSTGELFF
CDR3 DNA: TGTGCCAGCAGCCCTAGAGGGACAGGGTCCACCGGGGAGCTGTTTTTT

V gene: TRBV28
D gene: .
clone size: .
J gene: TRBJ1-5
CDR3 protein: CASSLADYSNQPQHF
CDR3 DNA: TGTGCCAGCAGTTTGGCAGACTATAGCAATCAGCCCCAGCATTTT